These 26 T cell receptor beta chains were all obtained from the same sample, sequenced in a study of T cell responses to AZD1222 COVID-19 vaccine. This table comes from immunoSEQ multiplex PCR, and its TCRdb copy is limited to in-frame clones, with some not included. The table has 100,000 to 130,000 clones, roughly 90% seen once. The sequencing here drew on peripheral blood, taken on day 0 of AZD1222 vaccination. Receptors were obtained from an adult in good health.

V and J are TRBV25-1 and TRBJ1-4; D is unresolved. The CDR3 consists of 14 residues. The V gene lost 8 bases and the J gene lost 8 bases, with 18 bases spanning the gap. Germline CDR1 is MGHDK and CDR2 is SYGVNS. The CDR3 protein is CASREGHLKEKLFF. The DNA for the CDR3 is TGTGCCAGCCGCGAAGGGCACCTTAAAGAAAAACTGTTTTTT.

This chain links TRBV15 with TRBJ2-1; D remains ambiguous. The CDR3 sequence is 14 residues long. V shed 1 base and J shed 1 base, with 5 bases lying between them. The germline V gene encodes CDR1 LNHNV and CDR2 YYDKDF (reference sequence). The CDR3 spells CATSRGGSYNEQFF. The CDR3 coding sequence is TGTGCCACCAGCAGAGGGGGATCCTACAATGAGCAGTTCTTC.

This rearrangement joins TRBV2 to TRBJ2-6, with TRBD2 matching 7 bases. Trimming took 7 bases from V and 0 from J; bases not matched to a gene: 6. Looked up from germline, CDR1 is SNHLY and CDR2 is FYNNEI. This CDR3 has 16 amino acids. The CDR3: CASKLRGNSGANVLTF. The DNA for the CDR3 is TGTGCCAGCAAGTTGCGGGGGAACTCTGGGGCCAACGTCCTGACTTTC.

The table lists this clone with a count of one. V is TRBV9 and J is TRBJ2-1; 11 nucleotides align to TRBD2. The CDR3 covers 15 residues. Looked up from germline, CDR1 is SGDLS and CDR2 is YYNGEE. J lost 9 bases, V lost 3 bases, and 8 bases had no gene match. The CDR3 sequence: CASSGGTSGHTEQFF. The CDR3 nucleotides are TGTGCCAGCAGCGGGGGGACTAGCGGCCACACTGAGCAGTTCTTC.

This clone was seen a handful of times. J is TRBJ1-3 and V is TRBV27; D gene uncertain. V lost 6 bases and J lost 3, with 12 bases in between. CDR3 length: 14 amino acids. CDR1 MNHEY and CDR2 SMNVEV come from the germline V gene (reference sequence). CDR3 in amino acids: CASRTAGSGNTIYF. The CDR3 nucleotides read TGTGCCAGCAGAACAGCAGGAAGTGGAAACACCATATATTTT.

The rearrangement links TRBV7-2 to TRBJ2-1, with 8 positions matching TRBD2. Germline CDR1 is SGHTA and CDR2 is FQGNSA. The CDR3 runs 15 residues. V shed 5 bases and J 4 bases; nucleotides not matched to a gene: 7. As DNA, the CDR3 is TGTGCCAGCAGCGCTACTAGCGGACTATACAATGAGCAGTTCTTC. Translating gives CASSATSGLYNEQFF.

The chain's CDR3 is CASSNEIPPPSTDTQYF. CDR3 nucleotide sequence: TGTGCCAGCAGCAACGAAATTCCTCCCCCTAGCACAGATACGCAGTATTTT. The V and J genes are TRBV9 and TRBJ2-3; D is unresolved. This CDR3 contains 17 residues. Germline assignment: CDR1 SGDLS and CDR2 YYNGEE. Trimming removed 4 bases at V and 0 bases at J, with 18 bases between.

In its sample, this clone was seen a few times. The chain employs TRBV5-1 and TRBJ2-7; D may be TRBD1 or TRBD2 (5 bases each). The CDR3 has 16 amino acids. Looked up from germline, CDR1 is SGHRS and CDR2 is YFSETQ. The ends were cut back, 5 bases at V and 1 base at J, with 19 bases in the middle. The CDR3 DNA sequence: TGCGCCAGCAGACCGACCCGCCAGGGAGATTCCTACGAGCAGTACTTC. Its protein product is CASRPTRQGDSYEQYF.

The V call is TRBV11-2, the J call TRBJ1-3; D unresolved. V was shortened by 3 bases and J by 2 bases, with 5 bases between the two germline ends. The CDR3 covers 13 residues. Germline assignment: CDR1 SGHAT and CDR2 FQNNGV. CDR3 in amino acids: CASSFVPGNTIYF. The CDR3 DNA reads as TGTGCCAGCAGCTTTGTCCCTGGAAACACCATATATTTT.

The chain is built from TRBV7-3 and TRBJ2-1, with a possible D match to TRBD2 (6 bases). The germline V gene encodes CDR1 SGHTA and CDR2 FQGTGA. The length of the CDR3 is 17 residues. With 2 bases removed from V and 4 bases from J, the gap between germline ends came to 18 bases. CDR3 amino acids: CASSLEAGRGRYNEQFF. As DNA, the CDR3 is TGTGCCAGCAGCTTAGAGGCGGGCCGGGGGAGATACAATGAGCAGTTCTTC.

This clone occurred once. This chain connects TRBV30 to TRBJ1-3; 9 bases map to TRBD1. Germline V gives CDR1 GTSNPN, CDR2 SVGIG (reference sequence). The CDR3 runs to 16 residues. After removal of 2 bases from V and 2 bases from J, the junction contained 7 bases not matched to a gene. CDR3 protein: CAWSTDRTGAGNTIYF. The CDR3, as DNA: TGTGCCTGGAGTACTGACCGGACAGGGGCTGGAAACACCATATATTTT.

In DNA form, the CDR3 reads TGTGCCAGCAGCCCCGACAGCTCTGGGGCCAACGTCCTGACTTTC. Protein sequence: CASSPDSSGANVLTF. The J gene is TRBJ2-6, the V gene TRBV28; maybe TRBD1 (5 bases). Trimming stripped 6 bases from V and 0 bases from J, with 9 bases between. The CDR3 covers 15 residues. Germline lookup yields CDR1 MDHEN and CDR2 SYDVKM.

V is TRBV24-1 and J is TRBJ1-1; a possible D gene is TRBD1 (5 bases). The length of the CDR3 is 17 residues. Trimming pared 3 bases from V and 5 bases from J, leaving 21 bases between. The germline CDR1 and CDR2 sequences are KGHDR and SFDVKD. The CDR3 reads CATSDGSSSGRVTEAFF. The CDR3 coding sequence is TGTGCCACCAGTGATGGGAGCTCGTCAGGGCGGGTTACTGAAGCTTTCTTT.

Only one count was recorded for this clone. The genes are TRBV28 and TRBJ2-1; D may correspond to TRBD1 or TRBD2 (5 bases each). The V and J ends lost 4 bases and 3 bases respectively, with 16 bases between them. The CDR3 loop spans 16 amino acids. CDR1 and CDR2 from the germline V gene are MDHEN and SYDVKM. CDR3 in DNA: TGTGCCAGCAGTTCCCTCAGCGGTGGGGGCTACAATGAGCAGTTCTTC. Translation: CASSSLSGGGYNEQFF.

This clone was counted only a few times. The chain joins TRBV19 to TRBJ2-3; no clear D. CDR1 is LNHDA and CDR2 is SQIVND in the germline V gene (reference sequence). The CDR3 totals 14 residues. V dropped 1 base and J dropped 0 bases, with 5 bases sitting between them. CDR3 region: CASSIGSSTDTQYF. CDR3 coding DNA: TGTGCCAGTAGTATAGGTAGTAGCACAGATACGCAGTATTTT.

The chain joins TRBV3-1 (or the pseudogene TRBV3-2) to TRBJ2-5; 8 positions match TRBD2. CDR1 LGHDT and CDR2 YNNKEL come from the germline V gene (reference sequence). Unmatched junction bases numbered 6, after V lost 1 base and J lost 5 bases. The CDR3 contains 15 residues. This CDR3 is CASSQGWTSLETQYF. CDR3 in DNA: TGTGCCAGCAGCCAAGGTTGGACTAGCCTGGAGACCCAGTACTTC.

The chain employs TRBV28 and TRBJ2-7; D ambiguous. The CDR3 is 15 residues long. V dropped 5 bases and J dropped 7 bases, with 21 bases sitting between them. CDR1 is MDHEN and CDR2 is SYDVKM in the germline V gene. In DNA form, the CDR3 reads TGTGCCAGCAGTCAACCGGACCGACCCCGGGTTGAGCAGTACTTC. As protein: CASSQPDRPRVEQYF.

This sequence joins TRBV3-1 (or the pseudogene TRBV3-2) and TRBJ1-1; D not resolved. The germline V gene has CDR1 LGHDT and CDR2 YNNKEL (reference sequence). The CDR3 spans 14 residues. Deletions cut 4 bases from V and 4 bases from J, with 13 bases between. The CDR3 protein is CASSPLVASTEAFF. The CDR3 DNA reads TGTGCCAGCAGCCCCCTGGTGGCGAGCACTGAAGCTTTCTTT.

V usage is TRBV28 and J usage is TRBJ2-7, with D possibly matching TRBD2 (5 bases). Germline V gives CDR1 MDHEN, CDR2 SYDVKM. V was pared by 7 bases and J by 0 bases, with 10 bases between. The CDR3 is made up of 13 amino acids. CDR3 region: CASTPGSSYEQYF. CDR3 DNA sequence: TGTGCCAGCACTCCGGGATCCTCCTACGAGCAGTACTTC.

The chain is built from TRBV12-3 or TRBV12-4 and TRBJ1-2; tentative D call: TRBD1 (5 bases). The CDR3 contains 13 residues. V was shortened by 3 bases and J by 3 bases, with 8 bases between the two germline ends. The CDR3 coding sequence is TGTGCCAGCAGTTTTGGCAGGGACTATGGCTACACCTTC. Its translation is CASSFGRDYGYTF.

The chain is built from TRBV27 and TRBJ2-7; no firm D call. The CDR3 covers 17 residues. Germline V gives CDR1 MNHEY, CDR2 SMNVEV (reference sequence). Deletions cut 0 bases from V and 5 bases from J, with 20 bases between. CDR3 region: CASSLSHRSSRLDEQYF. The DNA for the CDR3 is TGTGCCAGCAGTTTATCCCATCGTAGTAGCCGGCTAGACGAGCAGTACTTC.

This chain joins TRBV6-5 and TRBJ1-3; D is possibly TRBD1 (5 bases). The V and J ends lost 9 bases and 3 bases respectively, with 18 bases between them. Germline values: CDR1 MNHEY, CDR2 SVGAGI. This CDR3 is built from 15 residues. CDR3 bases: TGTGCCAGTCGCTCGATTGGGGGTTTTGGAAACACCATATATTTT. It yields the protein CASRSIGGFGNTIYF.

The chain employs TRBV3-1 (or the pseudogene TRBV3-2) and TRBJ2-2, with TRBD1 matching over 10 bases. CDR1 is LGHDT, CDR2 YNNKEL, per germline (reference sequence). V gave up 4 bases and J gave up 6 bases; unmatched junction bases: 5. This CDR3 is built from 15 residues. The CDR3 is CASSPRDRGPGELFF. CDR3 nucleotides: TGTGCCAGCAGCCCTCGGGACAGGGGCCCCGGGGAGCTGTTTTTT.

This clone was picked up one time. The V gene is TRBV2, the J gene TRBJ1-5; D is ambiguous. This CDR3 is 14 amino acids long. V lost 4 bases and J lost 3, with 10 bases in between. Germline values: CDR1 SNHLY, CDR2 FYNNEI. The CDR3 DNA reads TGTGCCAGCAGTGCAACGGCACACAATCAGCCCCAGCATTTT. It is translated as CASSATAHNQPQHF.

V is TRBV14 and J is TRBJ2-1; D is unclear. Germline lookup yields CDR1 SGHDN and CDR2 FVKESK. Trimming left V 0 bases short and J 6 bases short, with 9 bases between. There are 14 residues in the CDR3. The CDR3 DNA is TGTGCCAGCAGCCAAGAAGTCTGGGGCAATGAGCAGTTCTTC. Protein sequence: CASSQEVWGNEQFF.

This sequence joins TRBV27 and TRBJ2-3, with a weak D call TRBD2 (5 bases). Germline V gene sequence: CDR1 MNHEY, CDR2 SMNVEV (reference sequence). Trimming took off 3 bases at V and 0 bases at J, with 13 bases between the two ends. The CDR3 has 16 amino acids. The CDR3 sequence: CASSFLGRKSTDTQYF. The CDR3 coding sequence is TGTGCCAGCAGTTTTTTGGGGAGAAAAAGCACAGATACGCAGTATTTT.